Each of the 30 T cell receptor beta chains below was sequenced from the same sample in a study of blood T cell repertoires in COVID-19 (dated by TCRdb to about 2020). Preparation of the library involved the immunoSEQ multiplex PCR assay. TCRdb mirrors the immuneACCESS table, restricted to in-frame sequences. Some clones are absent from its copies; in checked studies, under half trace to an unresolved V gene, and the reason for the others is unknown. This sample has 110,000 or so clones in its table, and roughly 80% of those were observed once. The top ten clonotypes cover 8% to 13% of the sample. The material sequenced was peripheral blood. These receptors came from a human donor in a cohort sampled during active COVID-19.

The rearrangement joins TRBV18 to TRBJ2-7; D is possibly TRBD1 (6 bases). The V end lost 6 bases, the J end lost 5 bases, and 17 bases lay between the germline ends. There are 14 residues in the CDR3. In germline, CDR1 is KGHSH, CDR2 LQKENI. CDR3 DNA: TGTGCCAGCTCCAGGGCTAACAGGGCCAACGAGCAGTACTTC. Protein product: CASSRANRANEQYF.

This clone was seen a few times. The V gene is TRBV3-1 (or the pseudogene TRBV3-2), the J gene TRBJ2-7; no firm D call. The CDR3 runs to 12 residues. Germline CDR1 LGHDT, CDR2 YNNKEL (reference sequence). Trimming cost V 1 base and J 4 bases, with 5 bases left between them. CDR3 in amino acids: CASSQGRYEQYF. CDR3 bases: TGTGCCAGCAGCCAAGGCAGGTACGAGCAGTACTTC.

The chain uses TRBV6-2 or TRBV6-3 and TRBJ1-2; D unresolved. CDR3 size: 15 residues. V was clipped by 2 bases and J by 0 bases, with 10 bases between them. Germline CDR1 reads MNHEY; CDR2 reads SVGEGT. The CDR3, as DNA: TGTGCCAGCAGTTACGCGGGCGGTTCTAACTATGGCTACACCTTC. This encodes CASSYAGGSNYGYTF.

This clone occurred a few times. The V and J genes are TRBV4-1 and TRBJ1-6; tentative D call: TRBD1 (6 bases). The germline V gene encodes CDR1 MGHRA and CDR2 YSYEKL. V dropped 0 bases and J dropped 2 bases, with 17 bases sitting between them. This CDR3 region has 19 residues. DNA for the CDR3: TGCGCCAGCAGCCAAGATTGGTCAGGGACAAACGCCTATAATTCACCCCTCCACTTT. Translation gives CASSQDWSGTNAYNSPLHF.

This chain links TRBV20-1 with TRBJ2-7, with no clear D. Germline assignment: CDR1 DFQATT and CDR2 SNEGSKA (reference sequence). The V and J ends lost 3 bases and 4 bases respectively, with 16 bases between them. The CDR3 is 14 amino acids. The CDR3 loop is CSASVGTILYEQYF. The CDR3, as DNA: TGCAGTGCTAGTGTGGGCACCATATTGTACGAGCAGTACTTC.

This chain uses TRBV2 with TRBJ2-1, with TRBD2 identical over 7 bases. This CDR3 spans 15 amino acids. V lost 3 bases to trimming and J lost 7 bases; unmatched junction nucleotides: 9. CDR1 and CDR2 (germline): SNHLY, FYNNEI. The CDR3, as DNA: TGTGCCAGCAGTGACCAGCGGGGCCGTTTAAATGAGCAGTTCTTC. Its translation: CASSDQRGRLNEQFF.

This CDR3 reads CASSYSTGGNEQFF. DNA for the CDR3: TGTGCCAGCAGTTACTCCACGGGGGGGAATGAGCAGTTCTTC. This chain joins TRBV6-5 and TRBJ2-1, with TRBD2 identical over 8 bases. Germline lookup yields CDR1 MNHEY and CDR2 SVGAGI. This CDR3 contains 14 residues. With 0 bases clipped from V and 7 bases from J, the junction kept 2 bases outside the gene matches.

This chain links TRBV15 with TRBJ1-5; possible D gene TRBD1, 6 bases. The CDR3 has 12 amino acids. The germline CDR1 and CDR2 sequences are LNHNV and YYDKDF (reference sequence). Between the trimmed V and J ends, which lost 5 bases and 4 bases, there was a span of 6 bases. The CDR3 reads CATSGTNQPQHF. CDR3 in DNA: TGTGCCACCAGCGGGACAAATCAGCCCCAGCATTTT. The full variable domain, its missing parts supplied by reference TRBV15 and TRBJ1-5, is DAMVIQNPRYQVTQFGKPVTLSCSQTLNHNVMYWYQQKSSQAPKLLFHYYDKDFNNEADTPDNFQSRRPNTSFCFLDIRSPGLGDTAMYLCATSGTNQPQHFGDGTRLSIL.

This chain connects TRBV9 to TRBJ2-7, with TRBD1 matching over 7 bases. CDR1 is SGDLS and CDR2 is YYNGEE in the germline V gene. The CDR3 is 13 amino acids. The V segment lost 4 bases and the J segment 2 bases; nucleotides outside the gene matches: 3. The chain's CDR3 is CASSRDSPYEQYF. CDR3 nucleotides: TGTGCCAGCAGCAGGGACAGCCCCTACGAGCAGTACTTC.

The rearrangement uses TRBV6-6 and TRBJ1-1, with D unresolved. Germline assignment: CDR1 MNHNY and CDR2 SVGAGI (reference sequence). The CDR3 has 8 amino acids. The CDR3 coding sequence is TGTGCGGTCGAGGAGGCTTTCTTT. Translated: CAVEEAFF.

The rearrangement links TRBV5-5 to TRBJ2-7, with D maybe TRBD1 (6 bases). Deletions cut 2 bases from V and 3 bases from J, with 18 bases between. This CDR3 contains 16 residues. The germline V gene encodes CDR1 SGHKS and CDR2 YYEKEE (reference sequence). The CDR3 protein is CASSFAEDRHGYEQYF. CDR3 sequence (DNA): TGTGCCAGCAGCTTCGCGGAAGACAGGCATGGCTACGAGCAGTACTTC.

The chain is built from TRBV6-5 and TRBJ1-2; 7 bases line up with TRBD1. CDR1 is MNHEY, CDR2 SVGAGI, per germline. The junction had 3 bases not matched to a gene; V was cut back by 4 bases and J by 1 base. CDR3 length: 14 residues. The CDR3 nucleotides read TGTGCCAGCAGTTTGGGACAGCTTAACTATGGCTACACCTTC. This codes for CASSLGQLNYGYTF.

The CDR3 bases are TGCGCCAGCAGCCAAGGGTCCGGACAGGGGGGATATGGCTACACCTTC. Amino acids: CASSQGSGQGGYGYTF. The chain joins TRBV4-3 to TRBJ1-2; TRBD1 agrees at 10 bases. This CDR3 spans 16 amino acids. The J segment lost 5 bases and the V segment lost 1 base, leaving 7 bases of the junction unmatched. CDR1 LGHNA and CDR2 YSLEER come from the germline V gene.

The sample holds a few counts of this clone. The chain combines TRBV30 with TRBJ2-7; 7 bases are shared with TRBD2. J was trimmed by 4 bases and V by 0 bases; bases with no gene match: 9. The CDR3 consists of 15 residues. Germline CDR1 reads GTSNPN; CDR2 reads SVGIG (reference sequence). CDR3 nucleotide sequence: TGTGCCTGGAGTGTACTCGGGGGGTCTGGGTACGAGCAGTACTTC. It yields the protein CAWSVLGGSGYEQYF.

The CDR3 DNA follows: TGTGCCTGGAGTCCCCCCAACGGGGACTACACAGATACGCAGTATTTT. Amino acids: CAWSPPNGDYTDTQYF. The chain couples TRBV30 to TRBJ2-3; 7 bases are shared with TRBD2. Trimming took 2 bases from V and 2 from J; bases not matched to a gene: 10. The CDR3 covers 16 residues. Germline CDR1 reads GTSNPN; CDR2 reads SVGIG (reference sequence).

The chain uses TRBV7-9 and TRBJ2-2, with D possibly matching TRBD1 (6 bases). Germline assignment: CDR1 SEHNR and CDR2 FQNEAQ (reference sequence). V was shortened by 5 bases and J by 6 bases, with 13 bases between the two germline ends. CDR3 size: 14 residues. The CDR3 DNA sequence: TGTGCCAGCAGCGTCGACAGGTTGGCCGGGGAGCTGTTTTTT. Its protein is CASSVDRLAGELFF.

V gene TRBV24-1 combines with J gene TRBJ2-7, with 10 bases matching TRBD1. The CDR3 spans 15 residues. Germline loops: CDR1 KGHDR, CDR2 SFDVKD. Unmatched junction bases numbered 7, after V lost 3 bases and J lost 6 bases. CDR3 in DNA: TGTGCCACCAGTGATACCGGGACAGGGGTTCGCGAGCAGTACTTC. Translated, it gives CATSDTGTGVREQYF.

This sequence joins TRBV7-9 and TRBJ2-3; D is perhaps TRBD2 (6 bases). The length of the CDR3 is 15 residues. Trimming cost V 5 bases and J 8 bases, with 20 bases left between them. Germline V lookup: CDR1 SEHNR, CDR2 FQNEAQ (reference sequence). CDR3 loop: CASSVTRDSLSTQYF. The CDR3 DNA sequence: TGTGCCAGCAGCGTCACAAGGGACTCCCTAAGTACGCAGTATTTT.

This clone was recorded once. This rearrangement joins TRBV5-1 to TRBJ1-4; TRBD1 aligns across 7 bases. Unmatched junction bases numbered 4, after V lost 4 bases and J lost 7 bases. The CDR3 loop spans 13 amino acids. CDR1 is SGHRS, CDR2 YFSETQ, per germline. CDR3 loop: CASSMDRTEKLFF. The CDR3 nucleotides are TGCGCCAGCAGCATGGACAGGACTGAAAAACTGTTTTTT.

This clone was observed a single time. The chain is built from TRBV28 and TRBJ1-6; D is perhaps TRBD1 (6 bases). CDR3 length equals 14 residues. Trimming cost V 7 bases and J 0 bases, with 7 bases left between them. Germline CDR1 reads MDHEN; CDR2 reads SYDVKM. The CDR3 protein is CASIQGSYNSPLHF. CDR3 DNA: TGTGCCAGCATACAGGGCTCCTATAATTCACCCCTCCACTTT.

The chain links TRBV10-3 to TRBJ1-1; unclear D gene. Trimming pared 10 bases from V and 0 bases from J, leaving 6 bases between. The germline gives CDR1 ENHRY, CDR2 SYGVKD. The CDR3 contains 11 residues. The DNA for the CDR3 is TGTGCCACCGCGTTGAACACTGAAGCTTTCTTT. Translating gives CATALNTEAFF.

The J gene is TRBJ2-1, the V gene TRBV28; 10 bases line up with TRBD2. Germline trimming cut 5 bases from V and 0 bases from J; bases unmatched to any gene: 7. This CDR3 comprises 17 residues. Germline CDR1 reads MDHEN; CDR2 reads SYDVKM. The CDR3 DNA sequence: TGTGCCAGCAGTATACCTAGCGGGAGTATCTCCTACAATGAGCAGTTCTTC. This sequence encodes CASSIPSGSISYNEQFF.

The gene calls are TRBV18 and TRBJ1-2; D may be TRBD1 (5 bases). The germline V gene encodes CDR1 KGHSH and CDR2 LQKENI. This CDR3 comprises 17 residues. The V end was cut by 3 bases, the J end by 4 bases, with 21 bases between. The CDR3 DNA reads TGTGCCAGCTCACCCGGGTTCGGGTCAGGGTCCTTCTATGGCTACACCTTC. Protein sequence: CASSPGFGSGSFYGYTF.

J is TRBJ2-7 and V is TRBV4-1, with 9 bases lining up with TRBD1. The trim removed 5 bases at V and 5 bases at J, leaving 7 bases unmatched. Germline CDR1 and CDR2: MGHRA and YSYEKL. The CDR3 consists of 14 residues. DNA for the CDR3: TGCGCCAGCAGCTACAGCGACAGGGGGGACGAGCAGTACTTC. Its protein is CASSYSDRGDEQYF.

The rearrangement uses TRBV18 and TRBJ2-3; D is unclear. Germline V CDR1 and CDR2: KGHSH, LQKENI. V was pared by 0 bases and J by 3 bases, with 7 bases between. This CDR3 has 14 residues. The CDR3 is CASSPPPPTDTQYF. The CDR3 DNA sequence: TGTGCCAGCTCACCACCCCCCCCAACAGATACGCAGTATTTT.

The chain links TRBV29-1 to TRBJ1-1, with a weak D call TRBD1 (5 bases). CDR3 length equals 14 residues. Looked up from germline, CDR1 is SQVTM and CDR2 is ANQGSEA. Trimming removed 0 bases at V and 4 bases at J, with 12 bases between. This chain's CDR3 is CSVEDRGVSTEAFF. For the CDR3, the DNA is TGCAGCGTTGAAGATCGGGGGGTAAGCACTGAAGCTTTCTTT.

The chain couples TRBV14 to TRBJ2-3, with a tentative D call TRBD2 (5 bases). Trimming removed 0 bases at V and 3 bases at J, with 16 bases between. The CDR3 is made up of 17 amino acids. CDR1 and CDR2 from the germline V gene are SGHDN and FVKESK. CDR3 DNA: TGTGCCAGCAGCCAAGATCATCCAGCGGAGCGAACAGATACGCAGTATTTT. Its translation: CASSQDHPAERTDTQYF.

V usage is TRBV7-2 and J usage is TRBJ2-6; 9 bases are shared with TRBD1. Germline V gene lookup returns CDR1 SGHTA and CDR2 FQGNSA. This CDR3 is 16 amino acids long. V dropped 5 bases and J dropped 4; count of bases not matched to a gene: 6. The CDR3 reads CASSAYRGQGANVLTF. The DNA for the CDR3 is TGTGCCAGCAGCGCGTACAGGGGGCAGGGGGCCAACGTCCTGACTTTC. The whole variable domain, remainder taken from reference TRBV7-2 and TRBJ2-6, is GAGVSQSPSNKVTEKGKDVELRCDPISGHTALYWYRQSLGQGLEFLIYFQGNSAPDKSGLPSDRFSAERTGGSVSTLTIQRTQQEDSAVYLCASSAYRGQGANVLTFGAGSRLTVL.

The chain joins TRBV11-1 to TRBJ2-7, with TRBD1 identical over 8 bases. The CDR3 consists of 14 residues. J gave up 2 bases and V 5 bases, and 5 bases lay outside the gene matches. The germline CDR1 and CDR2 sequences are SGHAT and FQDESV (reference sequence). DNA for the CDR3: TGTGCCAGCAGCGCCGGACAGGGCCCCTACGAGCAGTACTTC. It translates to CASSAGQGPYEQYF.

The V gene is TRBV6-5, the J gene TRBJ2-1; TRBD2 aligns across 11 bases. J gave up 7 bases and V 0 bases, and 5 bases lay outside the gene matches. Germline assignment: CDR1 MNHEY and CDR2 SVGAGI. The CDR3 runs 16 residues. The CDR3 protein is CASSYSSGLAGNEQFF. CDR3 sequence (DNA): TGTGCCAGCAGTTACTCGTCAGGACTAGCGGGTAATGAGCAGTTCTTC.